Listed here are 14 T cell receptor beta chains from one sample, sequenced in a study of shared clonotypes between healthy human individuals. TCRdb's copy holds only in-frame clones and misses some; the assay was immunoSEQ multiplex PCR. The sample has around 610,000 clones, about 96% seen once. CD45RO-negative, CCR7-positively selected cells formed the naive CD8 fraction, excluding terminally differentiated effector memory CD45RA+ cells. Sequenced: naive CD8+ T cells sorted from blood. The source of these receptors is a woman in her 30s in good health.

The V call is TRBV6-5, the J call TRBJ2-1; D is possibly TRBD1 (6 bases). Germline CDR1 reads MNHEY; CDR2 reads SVGAGI. V was trimmed by 6 bases and J by 8 bases, leaving 20 bases between them. The CDR3 loop spans 15 amino acids. CDR3 sequence (DNA): TGTGCCAGCAGCCTGTCTGGTGGTTACAGGGATGAGCAGTTCTTC. This encodes CASSLSGGYRDEQFF.

The chain has TRBV11-2 and TRBJ2-7, with 10 bases identical to TRBD1. V lost 4 bases, J lost 6 bases, and 6 bases stayed unmatched. This CDR3 is built from 14 residues. Germline V lookup: CDR1 SGHAT, CDR2 FQNNGV. CDR3: CASSSGDRGREQYF. The CDR3 coding sequence is TGTGCCAGCAGCTCGGGGGACAGGGGCCGCGAGCAGTACTTC.

The rearrangement joins TRBV5-6 to TRBJ2-1, with 10 bases aligning to TRBD2. The ends lost 4 bases at V and 6 bases at J; junction bases unmatched: 4. The CDR3 length is 14 residues. Per the germline V gene, CDR1 is SGHDT and CDR2 is YYEEEE. CDR3 bases: TGTGCCAGCAGCCGGGGACTAGCGCGCAATGAGCAGTTCTTC. This encodes CASSRGLARNEQFF.

This chain connects TRBV11-2 to TRBJ1-6, with 9 bases matching TRBD1. V dropped 5 bases and J dropped 7; count of bases not matched to a gene: 6. CDR1 SGHAT and CDR2 FQNNGV come from the germline V gene. The CDR3 extends over 15 amino acids. The chain's CDR3 is CASSRTGDGNSPLHF. The CDR3 bases are TGTGCCAGCAGCAGGACAGGGGATGGCAATTCACCCCTCCACTTT.

This chain uses TRBV30 with TRBJ2-7; TRBD1 matches at 10 bases. V dropped 3 bases and J dropped 9; count of bases not matched to a gene: 11. This CDR3 spans 14 amino acids. Germline CDR1 and CDR2: GTSNPN and SVGIG (reference sequence). CDR3 sequence: CAWRGQGDYAGQYF. The DNA of the CDR3 is TGTGCCTGGAGAGGACAGGGGGACTATGCGGGGCAGTACTTC.

This chain connects TRBV5-1 to TRBJ2-2; D ambiguous. The CDR3 is 15 amino acids. V lost 5 bases, J lost 6 bases, and 17 bases lay in between. CDR1 and CDR2 from the germline V gene are SGHRS and YFSETQ. The CDR3 nucleotides are TGCGCCAGCAGTCAAGGAGAACCTATCTCCGGGGAGCTGTTTTTT. Encoded protein: CASSQGEPISGELFF.

The chain recombines TRBV28 with TRBJ2-7, with D maybe TRBD1 (5 bases). This CDR3 has 14 residues. Germline values: CDR1 MDHEN, CDR2 SYDVKM. V lost 4 bases and J 7 bases, leaving 17 bases between the germline ends. CDR3 residues: CASSSPTDPSEQYF. As DNA, the CDR3 is TGTGCCAGCAGTTCCCCGACAGACCCTAGTGAGCAGTACTTC.

The V gene is TRBV28, the J gene TRBJ2-7; the D is unclear. Germline-derived CDR1 and CDR2 are MDHEN and SYDVKM. This CDR3 region has 12 residues. Trimming stripped 8 bases from V and 3 bases from J, with 11 bases between. The CDR3 here is CASCRPDYEQYF. The CDR3 DNA is TGTGCCAGCTGCAGGCCAGACTACGAGCAGTACTTC.

The chain uses TRBV9 and TRBJ2-5, with D possibly being TRBD2 (6 bases). V was pared by 0 bases and J by 4 bases, with 16 bases between. Germline V lookup: CDR1 SGDLS, CDR2 YYNGEE. The CDR3 is made up of 16 amino acids. The CDR3 DNA sequence: TGTGCCAGCAGCGTAGGGCGGGATGGATGGTTAGAGACCCAGTACTTC. It yields the protein CASSVGRDGWLETQYF.

The chain is built from TRBV5-1 and TRBJ2-7; D is undetermined. This CDR3 is 15 amino acids long. Germline CDR1 SGHRS, CDR2 YFSETQ. With 4 bases removed from V and 3 bases from J, the gap between germline ends came to 17 bases. CDR3 DNA: TGCGCCAGCAGCCTCTTAGGGCAGTCCCTCTACGAGCAGTACTTC. Translating gives CASSLLGQSLYEQYF. Looking up the rest from reference TRBV5-1 and TRBJ2-7 gives the full variable domain: KAGVTQTPRYLIKTRGQQVTLSCSPISGHRSVSWYQQTPGQGLQFLFEYFSETQRNKGNFPGRFSGRQFSNSRSEMNVSTLELGDSALYLCASSLLGQSLYEQYFGPGTRLTVT.

CDR3 in DNA: TGTGCCAGCAGCTTAGAAATACGGGGGGAAAAACTGTTTTTT. It translates to CASSLEIRGEKLFF. J is TRBJ1-4 and V is TRBV5-6; D might be TRBD1 (5 bases). The CDR3 is 14 residues long. The germline V gene has CDR1 SGHDT and CDR2 YYEEEE. Trimming pared 2 bases from V and 8 bases from J, leaving 13 bases between.

The rearrangement links TRBV7-8 to TRBJ2-7; TRBD2 aligns across 14 bases. CDR1 SGHVS and CDR2 FQNEAQ come from the germline V gene. The V gene end was trimmed by 5 bases and the J gene end by 3 bases; junction bases not matched to a gene: 12. This CDR3 is built from 18 residues. As DNA, the CDR3 is TGTGCCAGCAGCACAGGACTAGCGGGAGGTTTAGGCGACTACGAGCAGTACTTC. Encoded protein: CASSTGLAGGLGDYEQYF. Full variable domain (missing parts from reference TRBV7-8 and TRBJ2-7): GAGVSQSPRYKVAKRGQDVALRCDPISGHVSLFWYQQALGQGPEFLTYFQNEAQLDKSGLPSDRFFAERPEGSVSTLKIQRTQQEDSAVYLCASSTGLAGGLGDYEQYFGPGTRLTVT.

The chain combines TRBV21-1 with TRBJ2-7; TRBD1, the D gene given by the table, was not confirmed from the DNA. TRBV21-1 is given as a pseudogene. The CDR3 totals 16 residues. The CDR3 DNA reads TGTGCCAGCAGCAAGCTCCGACAGGGGGCGTCCTACGAGCAGTACTTC. Protein product: CASSKLRQGASYEQYF.

The genes are TRBV27 and TRBJ2-5; possible D gene TRBD2, 6 bases. V lost 7 bases and J 5 bases, leaving 14 bases between the germline ends. The CDR3 has 13 residues. The germline V gene encodes CDR1 MNHEY and CDR2 SMNVEV (reference sequence). CDR3 region: CASNGWGEETQYF. The CDR3, as DNA: TGTGCCAGCAACGGGTGGGGGGAGGAGACCCAGTACTTC.